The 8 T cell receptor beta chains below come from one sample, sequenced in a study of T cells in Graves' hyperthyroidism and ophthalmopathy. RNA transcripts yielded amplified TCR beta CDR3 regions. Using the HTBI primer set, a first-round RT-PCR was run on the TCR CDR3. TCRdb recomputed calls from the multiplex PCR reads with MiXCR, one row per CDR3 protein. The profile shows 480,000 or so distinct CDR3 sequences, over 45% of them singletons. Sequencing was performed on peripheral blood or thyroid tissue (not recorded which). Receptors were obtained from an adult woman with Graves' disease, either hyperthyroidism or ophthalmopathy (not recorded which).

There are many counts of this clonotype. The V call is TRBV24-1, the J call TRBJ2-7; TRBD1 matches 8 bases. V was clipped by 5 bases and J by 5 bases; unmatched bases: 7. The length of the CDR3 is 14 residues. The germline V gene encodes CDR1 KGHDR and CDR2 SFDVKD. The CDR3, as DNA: TGTGCCACCAGTGCCCGAACAGGGGGTGACGAGCAGTACTTC. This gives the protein CATSARTGGDEQYF.

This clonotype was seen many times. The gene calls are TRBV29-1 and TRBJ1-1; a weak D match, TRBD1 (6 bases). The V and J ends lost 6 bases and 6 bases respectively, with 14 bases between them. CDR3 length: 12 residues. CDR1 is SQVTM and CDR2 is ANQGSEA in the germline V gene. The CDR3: CSVRGWDAEAFF. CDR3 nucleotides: TGCAGCGTAAGGGGGTGGGACGCTGAAGCTTTCTTT.

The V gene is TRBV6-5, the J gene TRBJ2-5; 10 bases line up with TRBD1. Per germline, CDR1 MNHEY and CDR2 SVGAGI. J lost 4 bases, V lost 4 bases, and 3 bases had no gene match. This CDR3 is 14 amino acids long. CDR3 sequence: CASSSTGGRETQYF. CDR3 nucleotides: TGTGCCAGCAGTTCGACAGGGGGCAGAGAGACCCAGTACTTC.

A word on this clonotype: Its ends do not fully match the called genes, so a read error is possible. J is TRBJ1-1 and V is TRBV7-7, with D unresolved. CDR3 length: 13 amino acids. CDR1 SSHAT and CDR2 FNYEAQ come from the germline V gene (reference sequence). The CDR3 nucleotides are TGTGCTAGCAGCTTTTATCAGAACAATGAAGCTTTCTTT. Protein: CASSFYQNNEAFF.

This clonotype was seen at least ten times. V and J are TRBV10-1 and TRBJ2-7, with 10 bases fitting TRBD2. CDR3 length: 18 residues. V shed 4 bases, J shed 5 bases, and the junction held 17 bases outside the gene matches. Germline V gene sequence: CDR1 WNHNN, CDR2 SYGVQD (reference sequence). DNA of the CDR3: TGCGCCAGCAGTGGAGGTACTAGCGGGATCCACCGGGTCCACGAGCAGTACTTC. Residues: CASSGGTSGIHRVHEQYF.

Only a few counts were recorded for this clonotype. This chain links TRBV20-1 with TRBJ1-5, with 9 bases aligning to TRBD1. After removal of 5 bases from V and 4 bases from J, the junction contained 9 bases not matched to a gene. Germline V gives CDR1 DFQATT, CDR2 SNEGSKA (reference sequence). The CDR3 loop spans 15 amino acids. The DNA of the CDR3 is TGCAGTGCTTATACCCGGGACAGGGAGAATCAGCCCCAGCATTTT. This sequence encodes CSAYTRDRENQPQHF.

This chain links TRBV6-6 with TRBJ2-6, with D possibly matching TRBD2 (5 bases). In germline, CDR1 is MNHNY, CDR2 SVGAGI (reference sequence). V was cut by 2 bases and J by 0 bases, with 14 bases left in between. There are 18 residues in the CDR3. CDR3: CASSYEGGGTSGANVLTF. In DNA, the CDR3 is TGTGCCAGCAGTTACGAGGGCGGAGGAACCTCTGGGGCCAACGTCCTGACTTTC.

The CDR3 bases are TGTGCCATCAGTGAGTCCGGCTCCCGGGGGGCTAACTATGGCTACACCTTC. It codes for CAISESGSRGANYGYTF. V is TRBV10-3 and J is TRBJ1-2, with D possibly TRBD1 on 5 matching bases. The CDR3 runs 17 residues. CDR1 and CDR2 from the germline V gene are ENHRY and SYGVKD. V was clipped by 0 bases and J by 0 bases, with 14 bases between them.